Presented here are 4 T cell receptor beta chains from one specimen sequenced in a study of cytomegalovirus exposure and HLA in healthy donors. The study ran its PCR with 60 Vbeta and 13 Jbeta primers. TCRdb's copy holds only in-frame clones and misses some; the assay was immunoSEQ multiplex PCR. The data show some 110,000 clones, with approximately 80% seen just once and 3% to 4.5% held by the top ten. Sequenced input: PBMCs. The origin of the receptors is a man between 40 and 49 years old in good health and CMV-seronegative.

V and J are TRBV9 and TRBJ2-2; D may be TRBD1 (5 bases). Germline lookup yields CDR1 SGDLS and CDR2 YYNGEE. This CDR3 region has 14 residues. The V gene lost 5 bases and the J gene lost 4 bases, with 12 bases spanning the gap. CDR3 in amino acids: CASSGHQGTGELFF. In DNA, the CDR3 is TGTGCCAGCAGTGGACACCAGGGCACCGGGGAGCTGTTTTTT.

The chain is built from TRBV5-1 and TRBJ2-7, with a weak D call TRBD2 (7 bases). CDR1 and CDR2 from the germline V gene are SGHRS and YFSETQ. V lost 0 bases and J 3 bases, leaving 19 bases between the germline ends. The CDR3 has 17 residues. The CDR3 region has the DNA TGCGCCAGCAGCTTGGCCCCCTCGGGGGGCGAGATCTACGAGCAGTACTTC. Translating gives CASSLAPSGGEIYEQYF.

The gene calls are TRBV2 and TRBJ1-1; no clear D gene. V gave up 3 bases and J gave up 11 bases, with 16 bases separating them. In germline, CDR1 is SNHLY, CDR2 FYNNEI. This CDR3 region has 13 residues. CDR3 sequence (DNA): TGTGCCAGCAGTGATTTTAAGCGAGGTCGGGCTTTCTTT. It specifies CASSDFKRGRAFF.

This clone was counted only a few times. CDR3 bases: TGTGCCAGCAGGTGGGGGGTAGGAACAGATACGCAGTATTTT. Amino acid sequence: CASRWGVGTDTQYF. This sequence joins TRBV27 and TRBJ2-3, with D possibly matching TRBD2 (6 bases). The CDR3 contains 14 residues. The germline V and J ends were trimmed by 6 bases and 3 bases, with 13 bases remaining between them. Per the germline V gene, CDR1 is MNHEY and CDR2 is SMNVEV (reference sequence).